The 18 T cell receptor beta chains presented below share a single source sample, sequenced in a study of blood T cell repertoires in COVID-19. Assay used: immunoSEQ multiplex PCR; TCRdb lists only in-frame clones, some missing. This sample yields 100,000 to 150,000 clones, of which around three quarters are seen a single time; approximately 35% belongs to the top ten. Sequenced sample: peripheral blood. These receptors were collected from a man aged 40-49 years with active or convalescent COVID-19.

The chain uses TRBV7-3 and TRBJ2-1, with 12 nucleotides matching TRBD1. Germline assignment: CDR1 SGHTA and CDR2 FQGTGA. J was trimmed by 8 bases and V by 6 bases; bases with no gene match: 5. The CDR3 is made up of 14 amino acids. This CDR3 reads CASRYGTGGDEQFF. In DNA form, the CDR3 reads TGTGCCAGCAGGTACGGGACAGGGGGCGATGAGCAGTTCTTC.

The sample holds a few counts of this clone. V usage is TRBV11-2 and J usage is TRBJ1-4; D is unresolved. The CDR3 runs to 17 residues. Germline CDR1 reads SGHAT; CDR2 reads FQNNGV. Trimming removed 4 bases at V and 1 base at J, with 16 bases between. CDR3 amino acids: CASSSISGILTNEKLFF. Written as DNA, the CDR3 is TGTGCCAGCAGCTCAATATCCGGGATATTAACTAATGAAAAACTGTTTTTT.

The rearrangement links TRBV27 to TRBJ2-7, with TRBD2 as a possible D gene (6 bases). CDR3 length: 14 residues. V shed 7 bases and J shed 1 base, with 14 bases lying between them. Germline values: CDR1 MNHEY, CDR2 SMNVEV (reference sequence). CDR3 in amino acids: CASNTRSGSYEQYF. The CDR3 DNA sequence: TGTGCCAGCAACACTCGTAGCGGATCCTACGAGCAGTACTTC.

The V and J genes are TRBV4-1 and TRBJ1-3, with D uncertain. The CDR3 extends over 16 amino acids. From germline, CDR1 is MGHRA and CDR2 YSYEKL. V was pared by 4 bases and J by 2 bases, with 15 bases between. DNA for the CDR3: TGCGCCAGCAGCCTAAACTCTCTGACACCTGGAAACACCATATATTTT. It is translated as CASSLNSLTPGNTIYF.

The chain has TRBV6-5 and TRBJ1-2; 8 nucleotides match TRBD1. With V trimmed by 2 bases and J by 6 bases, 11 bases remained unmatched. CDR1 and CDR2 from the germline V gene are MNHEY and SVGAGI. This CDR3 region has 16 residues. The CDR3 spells CASSYGRDRSRNGYTF. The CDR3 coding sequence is TGTGCCAGCAGTTACGGTAGGGACAGGTCGAGGAATGGCTACACCTTC.

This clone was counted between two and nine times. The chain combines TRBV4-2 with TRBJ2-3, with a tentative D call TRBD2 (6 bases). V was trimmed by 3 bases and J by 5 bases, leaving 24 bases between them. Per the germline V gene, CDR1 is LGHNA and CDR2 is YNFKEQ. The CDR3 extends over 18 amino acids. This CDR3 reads CASSHPEGLAQRVDTQYF. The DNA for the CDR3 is TGTGCCAGCAGCCATCCCGAAGGGCTGGCCCAGCGGGTAGATACGCAGTATTTT.

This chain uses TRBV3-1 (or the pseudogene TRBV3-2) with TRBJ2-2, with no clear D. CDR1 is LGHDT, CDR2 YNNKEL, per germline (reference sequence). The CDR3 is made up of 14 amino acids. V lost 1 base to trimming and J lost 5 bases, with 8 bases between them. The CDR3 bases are TGTGCCAGCAGCCAAGGGAGAGCGACCGGGGAGCTGTTTTTT. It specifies CASSQGRATGELFF.

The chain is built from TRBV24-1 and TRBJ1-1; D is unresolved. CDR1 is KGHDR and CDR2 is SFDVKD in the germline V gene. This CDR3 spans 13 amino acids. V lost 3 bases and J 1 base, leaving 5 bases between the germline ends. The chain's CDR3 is CATSDRRNTEAFF. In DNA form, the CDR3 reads TGTGCCACCAGTGATCGGAGGAACACTGAAGCTTTCTTT.

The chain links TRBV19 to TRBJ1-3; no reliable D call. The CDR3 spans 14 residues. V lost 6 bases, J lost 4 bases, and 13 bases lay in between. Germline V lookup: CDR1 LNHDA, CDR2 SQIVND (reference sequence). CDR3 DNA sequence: TGTGCCAGTAGCGACATCGGTGGAGGAAACACCATATATTTT. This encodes CASSDIGGGNTIYF.

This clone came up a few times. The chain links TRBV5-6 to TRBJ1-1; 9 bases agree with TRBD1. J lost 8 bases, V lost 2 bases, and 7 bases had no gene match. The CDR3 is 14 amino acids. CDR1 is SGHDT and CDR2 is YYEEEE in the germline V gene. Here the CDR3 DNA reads TGTGCCAGCAGCTTCATACTAACAGGGGGCGAAGCTTTCTTT. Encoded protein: CASSFILTGGEAFF.

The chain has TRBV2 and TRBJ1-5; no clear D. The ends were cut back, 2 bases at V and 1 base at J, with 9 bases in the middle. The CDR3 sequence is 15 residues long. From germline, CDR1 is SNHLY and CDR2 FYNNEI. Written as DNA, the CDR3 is TGTGCCAGCAGTGAAATGACAAAAAGCAATCAGCCCCAGCATTTT. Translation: CASSEMTKSNQPQHF.

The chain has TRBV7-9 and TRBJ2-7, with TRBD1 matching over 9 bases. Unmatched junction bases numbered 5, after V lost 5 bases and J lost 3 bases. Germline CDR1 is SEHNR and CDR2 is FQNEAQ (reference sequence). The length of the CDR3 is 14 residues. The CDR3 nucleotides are TGTGCCAGCAGCGTGACAGGGGGGAGCTACGAGCAGTACTTC. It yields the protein CASSVTGGSYEQYF.

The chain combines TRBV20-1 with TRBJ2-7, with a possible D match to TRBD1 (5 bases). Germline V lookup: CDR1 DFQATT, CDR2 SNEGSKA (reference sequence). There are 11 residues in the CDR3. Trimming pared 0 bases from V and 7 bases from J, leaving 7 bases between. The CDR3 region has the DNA TGCAGTGCTAGAGACAAGGGGGAGCAGTACTTC. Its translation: CSARDKGEQYF.

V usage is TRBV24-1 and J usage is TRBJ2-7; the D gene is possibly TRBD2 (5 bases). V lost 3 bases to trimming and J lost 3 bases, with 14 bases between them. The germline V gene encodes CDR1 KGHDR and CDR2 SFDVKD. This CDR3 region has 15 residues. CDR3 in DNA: TGTGCCACCAGTGATCCGGCGACGGGGAACTACGAGCAGTACTTC. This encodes CATSDPATGNYEQYF.

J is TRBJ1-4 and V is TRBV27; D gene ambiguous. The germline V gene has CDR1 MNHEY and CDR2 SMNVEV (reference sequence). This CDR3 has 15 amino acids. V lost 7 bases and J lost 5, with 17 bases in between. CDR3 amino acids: CASKELQTNNEKLFF. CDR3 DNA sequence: TGTGCCAGCAAGGAGTTACAGACTAACAATGAAAAACTGTTTTTT.

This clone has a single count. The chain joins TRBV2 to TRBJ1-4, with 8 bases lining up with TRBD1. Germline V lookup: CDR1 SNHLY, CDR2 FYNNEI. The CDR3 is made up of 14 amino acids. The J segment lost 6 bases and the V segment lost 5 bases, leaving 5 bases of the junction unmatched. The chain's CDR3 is CASSYGQGDEKLFF. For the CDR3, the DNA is TGTGCCAGCAGTTACGGACAGGGTGATGAAAAACTGTTTTTT.

CDR3 bases: TGTGCCAGCAGCTTACGGACAGGGTATGGCTACACCTTC. Encoded protein: CASSLRTGYGYTF. The rearrangement links TRBV11-1 to TRBJ1-2, with 8 bases lining up with TRBD1. The length of the CDR3 is 13 residues. Germline V gene lookup returns CDR1 SGHAT and CDR2 FQDESV (reference sequence). J lost 5 bases, V lost 2 bases, and 1 base had no gene match. Full variable domain (rest looked up from reference TRBV11-1 and TRBJ1-2): EAEVAQSPRYKITEKSQAVAFWCDPISGHATLYWYRQILGQGPELLVQFQDESVVDDSQLPKDRFSAERLKGVDSTLKIQPAELGDSAMYLCASSLRTGYGYTFGSGTRLTVV.

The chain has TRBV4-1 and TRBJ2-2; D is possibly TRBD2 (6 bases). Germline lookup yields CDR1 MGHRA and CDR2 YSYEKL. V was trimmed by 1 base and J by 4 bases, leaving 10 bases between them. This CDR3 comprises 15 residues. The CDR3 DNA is TGCGCCAGCAGCCAAGCCGGGACTTCCACCGGGGAGCTGTTTTTT. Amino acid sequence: CASSQAGTSTGELFF.